The present entry profiles one T cell receptor beta chain with its context. This record belongs to a study of blood T cell repertoires in COVID-19. The overall study: T cells, B-cell-depleted T cells, or PBMCs provided the cDNA or gDNA that served as material.

Between the trimmed V and J ends, which lost 6 bases and 0 bases, there was a span of 12 bases. The CDR3 consists of 15 residues. CDR1 and CDR2 from the germline V gene are MNHEY and SVGAGI. The table came from immunoSEQ multiplex PCR; TCRdb's copy has only in-frame clones and leaves some out. The repertoire holds roughly 250,000 clones, with roughly 83% as singletons. The sequence was collected from an elderly woman with acute or convalescent COVID-19. The chain is built from TRBV6-5 and TRBJ2-1; weak D call: TRBD1 (5 bases). Sequencing was carried out using peripheral blood. The CDR3 sequence is CASSRQKSSYNEQFF. In nucleotides, the CDR3 is TGTGCCAGCAGCCGACAGAAAAGCTCCTACAATGAGCAGTTCTTC.